Below, 18 T cell receptor beta chains from the same sample are listed, as sequenced in a study of shared clonotypes between healthy human individuals. The table came from immunoSEQ multiplex PCR; TCRdb's copy has only in-frame clones and leaves some out. The sample holds about 1.1 million clones; around 78% are singletons and the top ten take more than 0.55%. Input material: memory CD4+ T cells from PBMCs. As to subset: CD45RA-negative fraction. Every receptor here comes from a man aged 18-30 years in good health. Some clones in this sample may be carry-over from other donors' samples.

This rearrangement joins TRBV7-2 to TRBJ2-5, with a possible D match to TRBD2 (6 bases). CDR3 length: 14 residues. The V and J ends lost 5 bases and 4 bases respectively, with 14 bases between them. The germline V gene encodes CDR1 SGHTA and CDR2 FQGNSA. In DNA form, the CDR3 reads TGTGCCAGCAGCCCACTGCGGGATGTAGAGACCCAGTACTTC. Translation gives CASSPLRDVETQYF.

CDR3 loop: CASSGGAGTSVYEQYF. The CDR3 DNA reads as TGTGCCAGTAGTGGGGGTGCCGGGACTAGCGTCTACGAGCAGTACTTC. The rearrangement links TRBV19 to TRBJ2-7; 10 nucleotides agree with TRBD2. Germline V lookup: CDR1 LNHDA, CDR2 SQIVND (reference sequence). J lost 3 bases, V lost 5 bases, and 10 bases had no gene match. The CDR3 is made up of 16 amino acids.

The J gene is TRBJ1-1, the V gene TRBV20-1; perhaps TRBD1 as D (5 bases). The V gene's germline CDR1 is DFQATT and CDR2 SNEGSKA (reference sequence). The length of the CDR3 is 10 residues. Trimming cost V 2 bases and J 8 bases, with 6 bases left between them. CDR3 region: CSARRQEAFF. The CDR3 DNA sequence: TGCAGTGCTAGAAGACAGGAAGCTTTCTTT.

The J gene is TRBJ2-1, the V gene TRBV7-3; D might be TRBD2 (6 bases). CDR3 length: 15 residues. The germline gives CDR1 SGHTA, CDR2 FQGTGA. V was pared by 1 base and J by 6 bases, with 13 bases between. Here the CDR3 DNA reads TGTGCCAGCAGCTTAAGGAGCGGAGGGCCCAATGAGCAGTTCTTC. It encodes CASSLRSGGPNEQFF.

J is TRBJ1-1 and V is TRBV29-1; TRBD1 agrees at 9 bases. The CDR3 contains 13 residues. Per germline, CDR1 SQVTM and CDR2 ANQGSEA. The ends lost 8 bases at V and 7 bases at J; junction bases unmatched: 11. CDR3 residues: CSFSRDREVEAFF. The CDR3 DNA reads as TGCAGCTTTTCCCGGGACAGGGAGGTTGAAGCTTTCTTT.

J is TRBJ2-5 and V is TRBV28, with unresolved D. This CDR3 is built from 13 residues. Germline V gives CDR1 MDHEN, CDR2 SYDVKM. Trimming pared 2 bases from V and 4 bases from J, leaving 8 bases between. The DNA of the CDR3 is TGTGCCAGCAGTTTAAGACACGTAGAGACCCAGTACTTC. Its translation is CASSLRHVETQYF.

CDR3: CASSGRDRSTDTQYF. In DNA form, the CDR3 reads TGTGCCAGCAGCGGGCGGGACCGCAGCACAGATACGCAGTATTTT. The chain couples TRBV7-2 to TRBJ2-3; D is perhaps TRBD2 (6 bases). Germline CDR1 is SGHTA and CDR2 is FQGNSA. Between the trimmed V and J ends, which lost 5 bases and 0 bases, there was a span of 12 bases. The CDR3 is 15 residues long.

This clone was seen a single time. This chain uses TRBV7-2 with TRBJ2-7; TRBD2 might be the D (6 bases). Germline lookup yields CDR1 SGHTA and CDR2 FQGNSA. CDR3 length equals 14 residues. V was trimmed by 0 bases and J by 4 bases, leaving 10 bases between them. The CDR3 spells CASSLARAGYEQYF. The CDR3 DNA reads TGTGCCAGCAGCTTAGCGCGGGCGGGGTACGAGCAGTACTTC.

CDR3: CASSFGIQETQYF. CDR3 sequence (DNA): TGTGCCAGCAGCTTCGGGATTCAAGAGACCCAGTACTTC. The chain recombines TRBV11-1 with TRBJ2-5, with TRBD2 as a possible D gene (5 bases). V was shortened by 3 bases and J by 2 bases, with 7 bases between the two germline ends. The CDR3 consists of 13 residues. Germline V gene data show CDR1 as SGHAT and CDR2 as FQDESV (reference sequence).

The V and J genes are TRBV6-5 and TRBJ1-1; D might be TRBD1 (6 bases). Trimming pared 4 bases from V and 6 bases from J, leaving 18 bases between. The CDR3 runs to 15 residues. Germline CDR1 is MNHEY and CDR2 is SVGAGI. CDR3 amino acids: CASSSTSTGTAEAFF. DNA for the CDR3: TGTGCCAGCAGTTCCACGTCGACAGGTACGGCTGAAGCTTTCTTT.

The V call is TRBV7-2, the J call TRBJ2-4, with D tentatively TRBD1 or TRBD2 (5 bases each). The V gene's germline CDR1 is SGHTA and CDR2 FQGNSA. The CDR3 spans 15 residues. The V gene lost 5 bases and the J gene lost 1 base, with 12 bases spanning the gap. CDR3 sequence: CASSPLGVAKNIQYF. CDR3 DNA: TGTGCCAGCAGCCCCTTGGGGGTGGCCAAAAACATTCAGTACTTC.

A few counts support this clone. The rearrangement uses TRBV15 and TRBJ1-1, with 8 positions matching TRBD1. Per the germline V gene, CDR1 is LNHNV and CDR2 is YYDKDF (reference sequence). This CDR3 is 15 amino acids long. V lost 3 bases to trimming and J lost 1 base; unmatched junction nucleotides: 4. The CDR3 protein is CATSRDRATNTEAFF. DNA of the CDR3: TGTGCCACCAGCAGGGACAGGGCAACGAACACTGAAGCTTTCTTT.

The J gene is TRBJ1-5, the V gene TRBV7-8; D not resolved. Germline V gene sequence: CDR1 SGHVS, CDR2 FQNEAQ. This CDR3 spans 17 amino acids. Trimming left V 5 bases short and J 1 base short, with 18 bases between. CDR3 sequence (DNA): TGTGCCAGCAGCCCCAAACTGGCAGGAGAAAGCAATCAGCCCCAGCATTTT. Translating gives CASSPKLAGESNQPQHF.

This chain links TRBV5-1 with TRBJ2-1, with D possibly being TRBD1 (6 bases). Germline loops: CDR1 SGHRS, CDR2 YFSETQ. V lost 0 bases and J 5 bases, leaving 12 bases between the germline ends. The CDR3 runs 15 residues. The CDR3 DNA follows: TGCGCCAGCAGCTTGGGGGCTCAGGGGAACAATGAGCAGTTCTTC. Protein: CASSLGAQGNNEQFF. The full variable domain, in which reference TRBV5-1 and TRBJ2-1 provide the parts outside the CDR3, is KAGVTQTPRYLIKTRGQQVTLSCSPISGHRSVSWYQQTPGQGLQFLFEYFSETQRNKGNFPGRFSGRQFSNSRSEMNVSTLELGDSALYLCASSLGAQGNNEQFFGPGTRLTVL.

This clone was picked up one time. This same CDR3 is encoded by further DNA sequences in the sample. This chain connects TRBV5-1 to TRBJ2-1, with 14 bases fitting TRBD2. CDR3 length equals 16 residues. CDR1 is SGHRS, CDR2 YFSETQ, per germline. Germline trimming cut 0 bases from V and 4 bases from J; bases unmatched to any gene: 0. The CDR3 is CASSLGLAGGYNEQFF. CDR3 nucleotides: TGCGCCAGCAGCTTGGGACTAGCGGGAGGGTACAATGAGCAGTTCTTC.

The rearrangement uses TRBV2 and TRBJ1-2; 9 positions agree with TRBD1. CDR1 is SNHLY and CDR2 is FYNNEI in the germline V gene. The junction had 5 bases not matched to a gene; V was cut back by 4 bases and J by 8 bases. The CDR3 sequence is 13 residues long. The CDR3 sequence is CASSGTGEWGYTF. CDR3 in DNA: TGTGCCAGCAGTGGGACAGGGGAATGGGGCTACACCTTC.

On this clone itself: This may arise from a read error, as a much more abundant clone is one base away. This specimen includes other DNA sequences encoding the same CDR3. CDR3 in amino acids: CASSPYNEQFF. CDR3 bases: TGTGCCAGCAGTCCCTACAATGAGCAGTTCTTC. This chain links TRBV11-2 with TRBJ2-1; D unresolved. Germline CDR1 and CDR2: SGHAT and FQNNGV. The CDR3 spans 11 residues. Trimming removed 6 bases from V and 2 bases from J, with 2 bases in between.

This clone appeared a few times. The V gene is TRBV5-1, the J gene TRBJ1-1; weak D call: TRBD1 (5 bases). Germline CDR1 SGHRS, CDR2 YFSETQ. The CDR3 runs 16 residues. V lost 5 bases, J lost 0 bases, and 17 bases lay in between. This CDR3 is CASRPVAQGMNTEAFF. The CDR3 DNA follows: TGCGCCAGCAGACCCGTGGCCCAGGGCATGAACACTGAAGCTTTCTTT.